This T cell receptor (beta chain) came from a study of regulatory T cells in long-lasting Graves disease. Time point in this sample: newly diagnosed GD, antithyroid drugs for less than 3 months. TCR sequences were obtained from RNA taken from PBMCs. Patients came through an endocrinology department, and that department was in Xi'an, China. Ten or more counts support this clonotype. Its antigen remains unknown. TCR beta libraries were built with iRepertoire HTBI primers and Arm-PCR of CDR3 regions. TCRdb processed the multiplex PCR reads anew with MiXCR; each CDR3 protein has one entry. The sample carries hundreds of thousands of distinct CDR3 sequences, about 16% recorded once. The CDR3 loop spans 14 amino acids. CDR1 is SGHAT, CDR2 FQNNGV, per germline. Trimming took 6 bases from V and 6 from J, leaving 18 bases between them. Study-level points and caveats: Whereas new patients shared some 990 public clonotypes, persistent patients shared more, at a few thousand.

This sample also belongs to another study, concerning T cells in Graves' hyperthyroidism and ophthalmopathy. That study reports: It was a median roughly 6.5 months before onset that the model predicted ophthalmopathy.

The sample was peripheral blood mononuclear cells (PBMCs), taken at new diagnosis, from a patient treated with antithyroid drugs. The sequence was obtained from a man aged 18-30 years with Graves disease. The V gene is TRBV11-2, the J gene TRBJ2-7; TRBD1 is a possible D gene (5 bases). This chain's CDR3 is CASRALGAGLEQYF. Here the CDR3 DNA reads TGTGCCAGCAGGGCCCTAGGGGCAGGTCTCGAGCAGTACTTC.